This T cell receptor (beta chain) was identified in a study of blood T cell repertoires in COVID-19. Study-wide context: Whether acute or convalescent, the COVID-19 samples came from the United States, Italy and Spain. The cDNA or gDNA used as material had been derived from T cells, B-cell-depleted T cells, or PBMCs.

Per the original data handling: From reference gene primer amplification, estimates of nucleated cell counts were derived. TCRdb's table, derived via immunoSEQ multiplex PCR, lists solely in-frame clones and lacks some. That table furnishes V, J and clone size, whereas the DNA furnished D and trimming. The sample holds about 90,000 clones, about 90% seen once. The CDR3 is 12 amino acids. Germline CDR1 SGHTS, CDR2 YDEGEE. V dropped 2 bases and J dropped 4 bases, with 7 bases sitting between them. The rearrangement links TRBV5-8 to TRBJ2-7; D is unresolved. This clonotype originated in a human donor in a cohort sampled during active COVID-19. Sequencing input: peripheral blood. CDR3 in DNA: TGTGCCAGCAGCTTCAGCGTTTACGAGCAGTACTTC. Encoded protein: CASSFSVYEQYF.